Here is one TCR beta chain with its context. Its antigen specificity is not known. The input lacks base qualities; no much larger clone sits a single base away. The sample is drawn from a study of a mutant IDH1 vaccine in newly diagnosed glioma (dated by TCRdb to about 2021). With regard to the full study: Vaccination started 4-6 weeks after radiotherapy alone, or was given together with temozolomide cycles in the groups whose treatment included chemotherapy. The roughly 34 treated patients were roughly 62% male and 37.5% female, with a mean age of approximately 40 years. Longitudinal TCRB deep sequencing was done for 20 to 25 treated patients, wherever samples were available for exploratory analyses. Before enrollment, most patients had been given radiochemotherapy with temozolomide as standard therapy, while the rest had received either radiotherapy alone or temozolomide alone. Peripheral blood was collected at six visits: V03 (baseline), V05, V07, V10, V12 and V13. Visit V12 was the week-35 safety follow-up and visit V13 was the week-47 end of study.

The sample's time point, from its label and the paper: week 35, safety follow-up. A 20-mer mutant IDH1 peptide at 300 micrograms in Montanide made up each vaccine dose, which was injected subcutaneously together with topical imiquimod. Eight vaccinations were administered to patients in weeks 1, 3, 5, 7, 11, 15, 19 and 23, corresponding to visits V03 through V10. Donors had newly diagnosed WHO grade 3 or 4 IDH1-mutant astrocytomas with loss of nuclear ATRX. The samples were drawn from NOA16, a multicentre, single-arm, open-label phase I trial in Germany that tested a mutant IDH1 peptide vaccine in humans for the first time. Genomic DNA for TCRB sequencing was isolated from EDTA blood with the DNeasy Blood and Tissue Kit. CDR1 and CDR2 were assigned from the germline V gene (reference sequence) as SGHKS and YYEKEE. The CDR3 covers 13 residues, taking in both the cysteine and the phenylalanine. Of all the DNA, just the CDR3 is kept, 39 bases in frame from base 1. V drops 0 bases and J drops 6 bases, leaving 10 bases in between.

What the work shows at the level of the full study, not this receptor alone: Availability determined which PBMC samples were chosen for TCRB deep sequencing. It was noted by the authors that analyses of patient blood samples could not be reproduced owing to sample limitations. Immune responses induced by the vaccine were seen in roughly 95% of patients across multiple MHC alleles. Pseudoprogression seemed to be unrelated to changes in the top peripheral T cell clonotypes found by TCRB sequencing.

The library was obtained by the immunoSEQ multiplex PCR assay. Rearranged TCR beta chain sequences were amplified using the hsTCRB Kit according to the manufacturer's protocol. Sequencing of TCRB libraries was carried out on an Illumina MiSeq. In the source study's methods: The kit vendor's proprietary platform handled demultiplexing, trimming and gene mapping. TCRdb stores this immuneACCESS table with in-frame sequences only. Part of the clones is absent; in the studies checked, under half of the shortfall reflects unresolved V genes, and no reason is known for the rest. V and J calls and clone size are as listed in that table; D and trimming were resolved from the DNA. In this sample the table shows approximately 50,000 clones, roughly 91% of which occur a single time. The ten largest clones take up roughly 5% of the sample.

The source of this sequence is a woman in her forties with glioma. Material: PBMCs, obtained from a glioma patient whose treatment included an IDH1 peptide vaccine. The chain is encoded by TRBV5-5 joined to TRBJ2-7; the D gene is unclear. The nucleotides are TGTGCCAGCAGCTTGGTGGTAGCAGGCGAGCAGTACTTC. Translated, this gives CASSLVVAGEQYF.